The 2 T cell receptor beta chains below were found in one sample sequenced in a study of OX40 agonist ivuxolimab in advanced cancers. Library construction relied on the immunoSEQ multiplex PCR assay. As stored in TCRdb, this immuneACCESS dataset retains in-frame rearrangements with V and J assigned. A fraction of the clones does not appear; measured against another copy, unresolved V genes explain less than half of the discrepancy, and the remainder lacks a known reason. The sample records 75,000 or so clones, roughly 83% of which are singletons. The top ten constitute roughly 8% of the sample. The input for sequencing was CD4+ or CD8+ T cells sorted from blood, taken in a trial of the OX40 agonist ivuxolimab. These receptors came from an adult with an advanced solid tumor such as melanoma, head and neck, liver or kidney cancer.

The J gene is TRBJ1-2, the V gene TRBV4-2, with D perhaps TRBD1 (5 bases). Germline V CDR1 and CDR2: LGHNA, YNFKEQ. There are 15 residues in the CDR3. Trimming cost V 7 bases and J 4 bases, with 19 bases left between them. CDR3 protein: CASTKGQGRIYGYTF. The CDR3 nucleotides read TGTGCCAGCACCAAGGGGCAGGGAAGAATCTATGGCTACACCTTC.

The chain uses TRBV10-3 and TRBJ1-2; 8 nucleotides match TRBD1. The germline V gene encodes CDR1 ENHRY and CDR2 SYGVKD. After removal of 3 bases from V and 2 bases from J, the junction contained 5 bases not matched to a gene. This CDR3 spans 15 amino acids. The CDR3: CAISDDRGGNYGYTF. CDR3 DNA: TGTGCCATCAGTGACGACAGGGGCGGGAACTATGGCTACACCTTC.